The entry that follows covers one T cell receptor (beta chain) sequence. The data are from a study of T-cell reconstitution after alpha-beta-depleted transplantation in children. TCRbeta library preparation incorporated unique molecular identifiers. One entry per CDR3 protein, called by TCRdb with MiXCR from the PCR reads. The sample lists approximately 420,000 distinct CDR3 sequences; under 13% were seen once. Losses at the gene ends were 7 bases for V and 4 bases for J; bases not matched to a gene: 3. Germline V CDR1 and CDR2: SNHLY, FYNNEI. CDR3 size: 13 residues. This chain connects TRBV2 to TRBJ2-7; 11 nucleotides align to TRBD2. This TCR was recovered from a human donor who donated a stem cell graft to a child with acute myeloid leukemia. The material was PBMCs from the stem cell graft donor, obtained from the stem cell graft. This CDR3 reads CASIAGGRYEQYF. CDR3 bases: TGTGCCAGCATAGCGGGAGGGCGGTACGAGCAGTACTTC.